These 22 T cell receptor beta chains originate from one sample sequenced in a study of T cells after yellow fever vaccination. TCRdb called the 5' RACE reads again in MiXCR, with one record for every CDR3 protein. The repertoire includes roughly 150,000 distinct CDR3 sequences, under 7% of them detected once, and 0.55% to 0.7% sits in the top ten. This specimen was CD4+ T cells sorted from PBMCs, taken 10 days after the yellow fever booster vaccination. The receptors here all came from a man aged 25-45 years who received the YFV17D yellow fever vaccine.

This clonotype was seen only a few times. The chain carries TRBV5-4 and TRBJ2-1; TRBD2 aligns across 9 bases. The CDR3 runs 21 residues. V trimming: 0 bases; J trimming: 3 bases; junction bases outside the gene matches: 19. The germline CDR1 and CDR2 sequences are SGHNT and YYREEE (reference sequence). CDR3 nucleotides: TGTGCCAGCAGCTTGGTTTTGCGGGAGGGCCCCCCGTCTTATCTCTACAATGAGCAGTTCTTC. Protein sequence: CASSLVLREGPPSYLYNEQFF.

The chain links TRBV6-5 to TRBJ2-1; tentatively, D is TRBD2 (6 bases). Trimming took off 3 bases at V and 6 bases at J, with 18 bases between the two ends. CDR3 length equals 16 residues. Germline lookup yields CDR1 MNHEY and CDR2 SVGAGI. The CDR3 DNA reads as TGTGCCAGCAGTTATCTCGGGAACGGGAGAGGCAATGAGCAGTTCTTC. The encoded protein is CASSYLGNGRGNEQFF.

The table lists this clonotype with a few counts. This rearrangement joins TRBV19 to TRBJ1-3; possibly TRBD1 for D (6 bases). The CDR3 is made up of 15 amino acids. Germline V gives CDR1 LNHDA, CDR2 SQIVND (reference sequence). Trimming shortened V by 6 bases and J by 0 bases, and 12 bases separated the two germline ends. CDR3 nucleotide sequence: TGTGCCAGTAGCACAGGACAGAGCTCTGGAAACACCATATATTTT. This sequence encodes CASSTGQSSGNTIYF.

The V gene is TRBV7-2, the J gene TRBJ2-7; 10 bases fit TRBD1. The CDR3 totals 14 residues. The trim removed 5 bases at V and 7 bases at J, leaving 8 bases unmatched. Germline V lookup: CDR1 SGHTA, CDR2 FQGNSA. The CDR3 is CASSQGTGVGEQYF. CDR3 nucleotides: TGTGCCAGCAGCCAAGGGACAGGGGTTGGGGAGCAGTACTTC.

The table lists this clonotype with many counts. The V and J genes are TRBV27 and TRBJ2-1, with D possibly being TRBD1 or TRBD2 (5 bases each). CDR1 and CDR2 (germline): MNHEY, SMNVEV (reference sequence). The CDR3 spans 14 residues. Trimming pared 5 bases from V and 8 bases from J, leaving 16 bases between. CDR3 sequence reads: CASSMRVSRDEQFF. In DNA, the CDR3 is TGTGCCAGCAGTATGAGGGTCTCCAGGGATGAGCAGTTCTTC.

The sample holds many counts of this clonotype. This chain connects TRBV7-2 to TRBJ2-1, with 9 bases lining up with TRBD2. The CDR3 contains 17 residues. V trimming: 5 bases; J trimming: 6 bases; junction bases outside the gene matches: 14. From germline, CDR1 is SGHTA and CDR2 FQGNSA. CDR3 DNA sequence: TGTGCCAGCAGCGATACAACGACTAGCGGCCGCTCCAATGAGCAGTTCTTC. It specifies CASSDTTTSGRSNEQFF.

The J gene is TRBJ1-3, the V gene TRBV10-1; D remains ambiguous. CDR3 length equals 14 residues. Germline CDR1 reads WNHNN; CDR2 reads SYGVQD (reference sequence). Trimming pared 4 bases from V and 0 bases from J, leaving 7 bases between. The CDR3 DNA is TGCGCCAGCAGTGGCCGATCCTCTGGAAACACCATATATTTT. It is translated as CASSGRSSGNTIYF.

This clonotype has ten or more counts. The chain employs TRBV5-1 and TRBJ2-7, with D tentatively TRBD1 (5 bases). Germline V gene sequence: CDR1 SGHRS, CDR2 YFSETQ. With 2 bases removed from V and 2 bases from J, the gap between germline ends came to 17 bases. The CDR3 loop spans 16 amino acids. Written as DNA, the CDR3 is TGCGCCAGCAGCTTCGCCTGGGGCAGCACGGCCTACGAGCAGTACTTC. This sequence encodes CASSFAWGSTAYEQYF.

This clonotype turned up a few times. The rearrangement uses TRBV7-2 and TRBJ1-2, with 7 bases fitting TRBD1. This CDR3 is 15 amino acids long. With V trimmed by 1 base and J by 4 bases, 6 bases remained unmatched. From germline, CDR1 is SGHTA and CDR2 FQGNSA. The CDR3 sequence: CASSLEGGGSYGYTF. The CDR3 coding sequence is TGTGCCAGCAGCTTAGAAGGGGGCGGCAGCTATGGCTACACCTTC. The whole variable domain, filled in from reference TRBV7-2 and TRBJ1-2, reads GAGVSQSPSNKVTEKGKDVELRCDPISGHTALYWYRQSLGQGLEFLIYFQGNSAPDKSGLPSDRFSAERTGGSVSTLTIQRTQQEDSAVYLCASSLEGGGSYGYTFGSGTRLTVV.

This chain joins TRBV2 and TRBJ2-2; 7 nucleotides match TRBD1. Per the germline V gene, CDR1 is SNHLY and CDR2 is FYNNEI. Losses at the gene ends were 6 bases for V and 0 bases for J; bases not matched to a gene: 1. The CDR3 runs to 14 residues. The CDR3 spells CASRGTANTGELFF. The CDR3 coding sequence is TGTGCCAGCAGAGGGACAGCGAACACCGGGGAGCTGTTTTTT.

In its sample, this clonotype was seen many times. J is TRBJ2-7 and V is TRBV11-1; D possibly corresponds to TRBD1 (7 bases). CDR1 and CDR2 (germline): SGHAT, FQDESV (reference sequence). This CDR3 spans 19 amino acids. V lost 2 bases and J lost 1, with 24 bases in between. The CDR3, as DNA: TGTGCCAGCAGCTTAAAAAAACGGGGGCCGGGACAGAGTTCCTACGAGCAGTACTTC. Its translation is CASSLKKRGPGQSSYEQYF. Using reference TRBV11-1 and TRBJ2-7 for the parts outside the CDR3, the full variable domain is EAEVAQSPRYKITEKSQAVAFWCDPISGHATLYWYRQILGQGPELLVQFQDESVVDDSQLPKDRFSAERLKGVDSTLKIQPAELGDSAMYLCASSLKKRGPGQSSYEQYFGPGTRLTVT.

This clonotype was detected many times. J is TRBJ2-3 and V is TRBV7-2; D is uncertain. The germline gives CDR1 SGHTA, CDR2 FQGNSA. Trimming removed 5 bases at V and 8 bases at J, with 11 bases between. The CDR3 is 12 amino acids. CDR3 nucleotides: TGTGCCAGCAGCCCGAGTTTTGCTACGCAGTATTTT. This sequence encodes CASSPSFATQYF.

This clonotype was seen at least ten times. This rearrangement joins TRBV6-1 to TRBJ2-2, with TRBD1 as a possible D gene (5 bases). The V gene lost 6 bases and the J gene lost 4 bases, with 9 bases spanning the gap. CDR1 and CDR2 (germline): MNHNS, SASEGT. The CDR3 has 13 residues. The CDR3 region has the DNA TGTGCCAGCAGGCCAGGGATCACCGGGGAGCTGTTTTTT. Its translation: CASRPGITGELFF.

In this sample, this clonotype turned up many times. The CDR3 bases are TGTGCCACGGCTGTAGGGTGGCGCAACGAGCAGTACTTC. As protein: CATAVGWRNEQYF. The chain links TRBV28 to TRBJ2-7; D gene ambiguous. With 10 bases removed from V and 5 bases from J, the gap between germline ends came to 18 bases. Germline CDR1 and CDR2: MDHEN and SYDVKM. This CDR3 has 13 residues.

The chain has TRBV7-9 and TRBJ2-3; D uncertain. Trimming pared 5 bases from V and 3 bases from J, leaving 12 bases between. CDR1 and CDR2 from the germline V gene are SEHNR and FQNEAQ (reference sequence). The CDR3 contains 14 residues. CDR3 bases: TGTGCCAGCAGCCCACTTTGGAAAACAGATACGCAGTATTTT. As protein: CASSPLWKTDTQYF.

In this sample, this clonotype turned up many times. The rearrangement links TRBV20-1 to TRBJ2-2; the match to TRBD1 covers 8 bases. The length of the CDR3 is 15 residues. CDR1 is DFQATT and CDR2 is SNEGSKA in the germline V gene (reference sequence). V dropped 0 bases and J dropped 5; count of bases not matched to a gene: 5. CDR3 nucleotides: TGCAGTGCTAGAGAGAGGACAGGGAGGACCGGGGAGCTGTTTTTT. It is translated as CSARERTGRTGELFF.

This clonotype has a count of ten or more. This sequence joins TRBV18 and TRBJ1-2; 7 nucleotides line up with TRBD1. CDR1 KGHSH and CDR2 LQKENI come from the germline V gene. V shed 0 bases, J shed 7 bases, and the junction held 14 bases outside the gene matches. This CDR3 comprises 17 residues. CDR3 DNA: TGTGCCAGCTCACCACCGGGCACACCCGACAGGGCAGCTGGCTACACCTTC. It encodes CASSPPGTPDRAAGYTF.

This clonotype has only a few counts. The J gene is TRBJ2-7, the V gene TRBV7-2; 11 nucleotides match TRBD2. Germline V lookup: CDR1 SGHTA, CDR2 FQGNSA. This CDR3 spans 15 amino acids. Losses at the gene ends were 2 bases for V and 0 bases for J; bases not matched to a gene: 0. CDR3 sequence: CASSLTSGSSYEQYF. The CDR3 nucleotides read TGTGCCAGCAGCTTAACTAGCGGGAGCTCCTACGAGCAGTACTTC.

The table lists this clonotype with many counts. CDR3 in amino acids: CASSFSGGPREQYF. The CDR3 DNA follows: TGTGCCAGCAGTTTTTCGGGAGGGCCCAGGGAGCAGTACTTC. The chain joins TRBV12-3 or TRBV12-4 to TRBJ2-7; 8 bases fit TRBD2. The CDR3 sequence is 14 residues long. With V trimmed by 3 bases and J by 7 bases, 8 bases remained unmatched.

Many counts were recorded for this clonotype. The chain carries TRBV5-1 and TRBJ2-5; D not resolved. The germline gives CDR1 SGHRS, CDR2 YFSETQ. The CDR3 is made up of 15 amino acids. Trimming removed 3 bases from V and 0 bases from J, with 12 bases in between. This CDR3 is CASSSPLGYQETQYF. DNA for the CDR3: TGCGCCAGCAGCTCGCCCCTGGGGTACCAAGAGACCCAGTACTTC.

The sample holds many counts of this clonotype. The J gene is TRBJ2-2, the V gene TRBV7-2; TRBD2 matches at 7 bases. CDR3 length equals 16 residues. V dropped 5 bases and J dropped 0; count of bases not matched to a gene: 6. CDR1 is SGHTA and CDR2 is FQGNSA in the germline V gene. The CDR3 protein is CASSLLAETNTGELFF. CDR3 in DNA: TGTGCCAGCAGCCTCCTAGCGGAGACGAACACCGGGGAGCTGTTTTTT.

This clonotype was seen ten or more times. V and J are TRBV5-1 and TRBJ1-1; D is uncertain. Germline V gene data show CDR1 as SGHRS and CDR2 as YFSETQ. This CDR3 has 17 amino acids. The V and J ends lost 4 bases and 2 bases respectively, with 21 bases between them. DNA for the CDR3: TGCGCCAGCAGCCCGAGGACGGTACGCGTCCCTAACACTGAAGCTTTCTTT. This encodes CASSPRTVRVPNTEAFF. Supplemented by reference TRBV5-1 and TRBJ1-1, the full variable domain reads KAGVTQTPRYLIKTRGQQVTLSCSPISGHRSVSWYQQTPGQGLQFLFEYFSETQRNKGNFPGRFSGRQFSNSRSEMNVSTLELGDSALYLCASSPRTVRVPNTEAFFGQGTRLTVV.